Following are 9 T cell receptor beta chains from one sample sequenced in a study of human versus mouse CDR3 diversity and MHC coevolution. The table came from immunoSEQ multiplex PCR; TCRdb's copy has only in-frame clones and leaves some out. The sample lists tens of thousands of clones; roughly 94% were seen once. Specimen: naive CD4+ T cells from blood. Subset here: CD45RO-negative CD62L-positive naive CD4 T cells. These receptors were obtained from a person in their sixties in good health.

The chain links TRBV5-1 to TRBJ2-7, with D maybe TRBD2 (5 bases). CDR3 length equals 13 residues. From germline, CDR1 is SGHRS and CDR2 YFSETQ. Deletions cut 6 bases from V and 3 bases from J, with 13 bases between. The CDR3 loop is CASTDAGSYEQYF. In nucleotides, the CDR3 is TGCGCCAGCACGGATGCGGGTAGCTACGAGCAGTACTTC.

This chain uses TRBV28 with TRBJ2-1, with D hard to call. Germline V gene sequence: CDR1 MDHEN, CDR2 SYDVKM. Between the trimmed V and J ends, which lost 6 bases and 12 bases, there was a span of 18 bases. This CDR3 region has 13 residues. CDR3 sequence: CASSPPSKRVQFF. DNA for the CDR3: TGTGCCAGCAGCCCTCCGAGTAAGAGAGTGCAGTTCTTC.

This clone was counted a few times. The V call is TRBV10-1, the J call TRBJ1-1; D is uncertain. Trimming cost V 4 bases and J 5 bases, with 8 bases left between them. The CDR3 totals 12 residues. Germline V CDR1 and CDR2: WNHNN, SYGVQD (reference sequence). CDR3 coding DNA: TGCGCCAGCAGTGCAGACTCAACTGAAGCTTTCTTT. Protein product: CASSADSTEAFF.

This chain uses TRBV30 with TRBJ1-4; 7 bases fit TRBD1. CDR1 is GTSNPN, CDR2 SVGIG, per germline (reference sequence). The CDR3 loop spans 15 amino acids. Trimming took 6 bases from V and 5 from J; bases not matched to a gene: 12. The CDR3 sequence: CACYPPSGGNEKLFF. The CDR3 DNA sequence: TGTGCCTGTTACCCCCCGTCAGGGGGGAATGAAAAACTGTTTTTT.

V usage is TRBV6-6 and J usage is TRBJ2-7, with 12 bases identical to TRBD2. Germline CDR1 and CDR2: MNHNY and SVGAGI (reference sequence). This CDR3 is built from 15 residues. Trimming at V came to 4 bases and at J to 4 bases, leaving 5 bases not matched to a gene. In nucleotides, the CDR3 is TGTGCCAGCAGTTTCCTAGCGGGAGGGGGATACGAGCAGTACTTC. It codes for CASSFLAGGGYEQYF.

The chain joins TRBV5-4 to TRBJ2-2; D might be TRBD2 (6 bases). There are 16 residues in the CDR3. Trimming cost V 3 bases and J 1 base, with 13 bases left between them. The germline CDR1 and CDR2 sequences are SGHNT and YYREEE (reference sequence). This chain's CDR3 is CASSSVNGGNTGELFF. The CDR3 DNA follows: TGTGCCAGCAGCTCTGTCAACGGGGGGAACACCGGGGAGCTGTTTTTT.

This clone is a singleton in its sample. The chain links TRBV9 to TRBJ1-1; no clear D gene. Germline V gene sequence: CDR1 SGDLS, CDR2 YYNGEE. The CDR3 covers 17 residues. The V gene lost 4 bases and the J gene lost 0 bases, with 19 bases spanning the gap. The CDR3 coding sequence is TGTGCCAGCAGCTCGCATCCCCCCGGTAGCATGAACACTGAAGCTTTCTTT. It yields the protein CASSSHPPGSMNTEAFF.

V usage is TRBV2 and J usage is TRBJ2-3; TRBD2 matches at 14 bases. With 5 bases clipped from V and 3 bases from J, the junction kept 1 base outside the gene matches. This CDR3 spans 15 amino acids. CDR1 and CDR2 (germline): SNHLY, FYNNEI. In nucleotides, the CDR3 is TGTGCCAGCAGTAGACTAGCGGGGGGGACAGATACGCAGTATTTT. Protein: CASSRLAGGTDTQYF.

The rearrangement links TRBV7-3 to TRBJ2-1; 7 nucleotides match TRBD2. J was trimmed by 7 bases and V by 2 bases; bases with no gene match: 8. The CDR3 is 15 amino acids. Per the germline V gene, CDR1 is SGHTA and CDR2 is FQGTGA. The DNA for the CDR3 is TGTGCCAGCAGCTTAGTCTTGGCGGGAGCGAATGAGCAGTTCTTC. The encoded protein is CASSLVLAGANEQFF.